What follows are 19 T cell receptor beta chains derived from one specimen sequenced in a study of monozygotic twins with inflammatory bowel disease. TCRdb reanalyzed the 5' RACE reads, giving one entry per CDR3 protein sequence and no DNA. The sample totals roughly 150,000 distinct CDR3 sequences. Source material: blood. These receptors originate from a human donor with ulcerative colitis or Crohn's disease, or a healthy co-twin of an affected twin (not recorded which).

The rearrangement links TRBV18 to TRBJ1-5; TCRdb returns TRBD1, unconfirmable since there is no DNA. Germline V gene lookup returns CDR1 KGHSH and CDR2 LQKENI. This CDR3 spans 14 amino acids. CDR3 protein: CASSQGVGNQPQHF.

CDR3 amino acids: CASSLERSPLHF. The chain uses TRBV5-4 and TRBJ1-6. Germline CDR1 SGHNT, CDR2 YYREEE (reference sequence). CDR3 length equals 12 residues.

This chain links TRBV7-9 with TRBJ2-3; the TRBD2 assignment by TCRdb is unverifiable without DNA. The CDR3 extends over 15 amino acids. Germline lookup yields CDR1 SEHNR and CDR2 FQNEAQ (reference sequence). The CDR3 region is CASSFGLAGADTQYF.

J is TRBJ2-2 and V is TRBV20-1; checking the TCRdb D call of TRBD2 is not possible without DNA. The CDR3 loop spans 16 amino acids. Per germline, CDR1 DFQATT and CDR2 SNEGSKA (reference sequence). CDR3 region: CSARDTASANTGVLFF.

This chain connects TRBV20-1 to TRBJ2-3; TCRdb outputs TRBD2, but without DNA this stays unchecked. The CDR3 is made up of 15 amino acids. The germline CDR1 and CDR2 sequences are DFQATT and SNEGSKA (reference sequence). The CDR3 region is CSARTRLAATDTQYF.

The gene calls are TRBV10-3 and TRBJ2-7; TCRdb's D call of TRBD1 is untestable without DNA. This CDR3 spans 13 amino acids. Looked up from germline, CDR1 is ENHRY and CDR2 is SYGVKD. The CDR3 sequence is CAIRDPQVYEQYF.

V usage is TRBV5-1 and J usage is TRBJ1-4; no DNA is available, so the TRBD1 call from TCRdb remains unchecked. Per the germline V gene, CDR1 is SGHRS and CDR2 is YFSETQ. CDR3 length equals 14 residues. The CDR3 loop reads CASFEQGASEKLFF.

The chain has TRBV15 and TRBJ1-2. Germline values: CDR1 LNHNV, CDR2 YYDKDF (reference sequence). CDR3 length equals 16 residues. CDR3 residues: CATSTPKSTNNYGYTF.

This chain's CDR3 is CSARGRQVRDTYEQYF. V is TRBV20-1 and J is TRBJ2-7; TCRdb names TRBD1, which stays unverified in the absence of DNA. The CDR3 totals 16 residues. In germline, CDR1 is DFQATT, CDR2 SNEGSKA (reference sequence).

The chain employs TRBV6-5 and TRBJ2-2; TCRdb picks TRBD1, but there is no DNA to check that call. Germline V CDR1 and CDR2: MNHEY, SVGAGI. This CDR3 comprises 13 residues. The CDR3 sequence is CGSRDTNTGELFF.

The chain recombines TRBV20-1 with TRBJ2-7; TCRdb lists TRBD1, though no DNA is available to test this call. The CDR3 is made up of 14 amino acids. Per germline, CDR1 DFQATT and CDR2 SNEGSKA (reference sequence). This CDR3 is CSASEAGESYEQYF.

The genes are TRBV3-1 and TRBJ1-1; the D gene TCRdb calls, TRBD1, cannot be checked with no DNA. Germline CDR1 is LGHDT and CDR2 is YNNKEL (reference sequence). This CDR3 contains 15 residues. The CDR3 spells CASSQGGLGNTEAFF.

The chain has TRBV20-1 and TRBJ1-5; TCRdb proposes TRBD1, but this gene call is untestable without DNA. CDR1 and CDR2 (germline): DFQATT, SNEGSKA (reference sequence). The CDR3 length is 15 residues. CDR3 region: CSARDNSGGGQPQHF.

The chain carries TRBV11-2 and TRBJ1-6. The CDR3 loop spans 13 amino acids. CDR1 is SGHAT, CDR2 FQNNGV, per germline. CDR3 region: CASSPGINSPHHF.

The genes are TRBV20-1 and TRBJ2-1; TCRdb indicates TRBD1, and absent DNA this call remains unverified. There are 15 residues in the CDR3. Germline V gene lookup returns CDR1 DFQATT and CDR2 SNEGSKA (reference sequence). CDR3 region: CSALDGTGYSNEQFF.

The V call is TRBV7-2, the J call TRBJ2-7; TCRdb selects TRBD1, and the lack of DNA leaves this call unchecked. Per the germline V gene, CDR1 is SGHTA and CDR2 is FQGNSA. The CDR3 runs 13 residues. This chain's CDR3 is CASSPWTAYEQYF.

This chain links TRBV4-3 with TRBJ2-7; the TRBD2 assignment by TCRdb is unverifiable without DNA. The germline V gene encodes CDR1 LGHNA and CDR2 YSLEER. This CDR3 is 19 amino acids long. This CDR3 reads CASSQVISPGGTSLDEQYF.

This chain connects TRBV11-3 to TRBJ2-1; the TRBD2 assignment by TCRdb is unverifiable without DNA. This CDR3 comprises 15 residues. Germline V gives CDR1 SGHNT, CDR2 YENEEA. This CDR3 reads CASSRLAGAYNEQFF.

V and J are TRBV5-1 and TRBJ1-6; TCRdb names TRBD1, which stays unverified in the absence of DNA. The V gene's germline CDR1 is SGHRS and CDR2 YFSETQ. This CDR3 spans 14 amino acids. The CDR3 is CVSSQDRVNSPLHF.